This T cell receptor beta chain appears in the sequencing data of a study of shared clonotypes between healthy human individuals. About this clone itself: Its antigen is as yet unknown.

The CDR3 is 14 amino acids. The V end lost 0 bases, the J end lost 1 base, and 8 bases lay between the germline ends. Germline V lookup: CDR1 SGDLS, CDR2 YYNGEE. It was CD45RO-negative cells, positively selected for CCR7, that made up naive CD8 cells, with terminally differentiated effector memory CD45RA+ cells excluded. General study findings and limits: The study found lower generation probabilities in non-shared clonotypes than in those shared by all four donors. Sharing across four donors was seen in 4.5% to 5.5% of naive CD4 clonotypes.

Genomic DNA belonging to each subset was distributed in equal measure over several immunoSEQ plates. On sorted subsets, replicate PCRs used roughly 220 ng DNA, or 27,000 or so T cell genomes. The repertoire was sequenced with immunoSEQ multiplex PCR; TCRdb's copy has only in-frame clones and lacks some. The sample carries more than 500,000 clones, around 95% recorded once. The J gene is TRBJ2-7, the V gene TRBV9, with D possibly being TRBD1 (6 bases). The sequenced sample was naive CD8+ T cells sorted from blood. The clonotype comes from a woman aged 30 to 39 in good health. The CDR3 spells CASSVGGHSYEQYF. The CDR3 bases are TGTGCCAGCAGCGTAGGGGGACATTCCTACGAGCAGTACTTC. The variable domain in full, with the rest retrieved from reference TRBV9 and TRBJ2-7, is DSGVTQTPKHLITATGQRVTLRCSPRSGDLSVYWYQQSLDQGLQFLIQYYNGEERAKGNILERFSAQQFPDLHSELNLSSLELGDSALYFCASSVGGHSYEQYFGPGTRLTVT.